This T cell receptor beta chain was sequenced for a study of blood T cell repertoires in COVID-19. Study as a whole: Specimens from acute and convalescent COVID-19 originated in the United States, Italy and Spain. Sources were T cells, B-cell-depleted T cells, or PBMCs; the material itself was cDNA or gDNA.

The CDR3 runs to 15 residues. The germline V gene encodes CDR1 MGHRA and CDR2 YSYEKL. Trimming left V 1 base short and J 3 bases short, with 12 bases between. The method was immunoSEQ multiplex PCR; TCRdb's version includes in-frame clones alone and lacks a portion of them. The data contain 250,000 to 350,000 clones, approximately 85% of them singletons. Input material: peripheral blood. The source is a woman in her forties or fifties with acute or convalescent COVID-19. The chain carries TRBV4-1 and TRBJ1-1; D ambiguous. DNA of the CDR3: TGCGCCAGCAGCCAAGTCAGTAGGGAGTACACTGAAGCTTTCTTT. It codes for CASSQVSREYTEAFF.